The present TCR beta chain was sequenced within a study of CD8 T cells in Susac syndrome. Study-level information: Susac syndrome patients were untreated, on corticosteroids with some adding intravenous immunoglobulin, or on intravenous immunoglobulin only.

Random hexamers primed reverse transcription of about 0.45 to 1 ug RNA. Multiplex PCR with immunoSEQ amplified the TCR beta CDR3 across 54 Vbeta and 13 Jbeta. TCRdb recomputed calls from the immunoSEQ multiplex PCR reads with MiXCR, one row per CDR3 protein. The top ten clones hold less than 0.35% of a sample with 100,000 to 110,000 distinct CDR3 sequences, 95% of them seen once. Trimming pared 0 bases from V and 8 bases from J, leaving 14 bases between. Germline CDR1 is MGHRA and CDR2 is YSYEKL. The CDR3 is made up of 15 amino acids. The sequenced target, TCR beta, came from blood CD8+ and CD4+ T cells. The TEMRA cells underwent FACS enrichment, while the CD8+ and CD4+ T cells underwent negative isolation.

This TCR came from a human donor with Susac syndrome. Sequences were obtained from CD8+ T cells from PBMCs. V usage is TRBV4-1 and J usage is TRBJ2-1; D is undetermined. The CDR3 sequence is CASSQDGVGFDEQFF. DNA for the CDR3: TGCGCCAGCAGCCAAGATGGGGTAGGTTTCGATGAGCAGTTCTTC.